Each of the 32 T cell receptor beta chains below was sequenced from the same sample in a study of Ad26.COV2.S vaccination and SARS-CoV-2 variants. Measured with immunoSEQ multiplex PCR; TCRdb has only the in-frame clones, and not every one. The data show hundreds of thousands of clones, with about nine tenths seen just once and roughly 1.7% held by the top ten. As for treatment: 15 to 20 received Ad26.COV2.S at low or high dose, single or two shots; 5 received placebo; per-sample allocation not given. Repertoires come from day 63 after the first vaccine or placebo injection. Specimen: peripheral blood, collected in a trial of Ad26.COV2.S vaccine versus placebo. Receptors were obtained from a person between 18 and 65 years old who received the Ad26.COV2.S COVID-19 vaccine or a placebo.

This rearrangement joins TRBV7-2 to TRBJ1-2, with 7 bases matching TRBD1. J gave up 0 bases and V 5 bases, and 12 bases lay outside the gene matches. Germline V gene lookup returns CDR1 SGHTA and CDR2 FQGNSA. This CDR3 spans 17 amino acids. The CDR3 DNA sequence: TGTGCCAGCAGCGAAGAGTTACAGGGGCTTCCTAACTATGGCTACACCTTC. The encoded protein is CASSEELQGLPNYGYTF.

CDR3 region: CASSLSQTGAYEQYF. Written as DNA, the CDR3 is TGTGCCAGCAGCCTAAGCCAGACTGGCGCCTACGAGCAGTACTTC. This chain joins TRBV7-8 and TRBJ2-7; D is uncertain. CDR1 and CDR2 (germline): SGHVS, FQNEAQ. The CDR3 contains 15 residues. The germline V and J ends were trimmed by 5 bases and 2 bases, with 16 bases remaining between them.

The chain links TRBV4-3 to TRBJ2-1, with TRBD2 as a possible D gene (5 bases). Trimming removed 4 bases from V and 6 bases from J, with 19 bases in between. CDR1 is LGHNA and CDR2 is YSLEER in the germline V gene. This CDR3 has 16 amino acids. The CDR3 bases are TGCGCCAGCAGCCCAAGTCGGACTGAGGTCACCAATGAGCAGTTCTTC. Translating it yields CASSPSRTEVTNEQFF.

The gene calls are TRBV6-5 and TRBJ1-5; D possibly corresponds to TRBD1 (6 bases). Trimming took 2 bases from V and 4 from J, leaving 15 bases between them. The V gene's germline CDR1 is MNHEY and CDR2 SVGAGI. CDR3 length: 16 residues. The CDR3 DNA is TGTGCCAGCAGTTACGGTGGGGGAGGGGGAAATCAGCCCCAGCATTTT. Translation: CASSYGGGGGNQPQHF.

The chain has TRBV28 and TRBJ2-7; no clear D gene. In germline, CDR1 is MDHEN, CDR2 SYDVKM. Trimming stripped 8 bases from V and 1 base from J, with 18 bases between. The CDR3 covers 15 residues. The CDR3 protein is CASGPYMPTSYEQYF. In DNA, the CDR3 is TGTGCCAGCGGACCGTACATGCCAACGTCCTACGAGCAGTACTTC.

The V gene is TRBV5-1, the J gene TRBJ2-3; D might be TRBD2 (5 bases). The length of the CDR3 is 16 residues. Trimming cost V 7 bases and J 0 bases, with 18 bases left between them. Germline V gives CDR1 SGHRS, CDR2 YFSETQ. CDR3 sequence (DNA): TGCGCCAGCGCCCCCTGGACTGGCACTAGCACAGATACGCAGTATTTT. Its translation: CASAPWTGTSTDTQYF.

CDR3 region: CASSRNRAADTQYF. CDR3 DNA: TGTGCCAGTAGTAGGAACAGGGCCGCAGATACGCAGTATTTT. The V gene is TRBV19, the J gene TRBJ2-3; D is perhaps TRBD1 (6 bases). The V gene lost 4 bases and the J gene lost 4 bases, with 12 bases spanning the gap. The CDR3 is 14 residues long. The germline V gene encodes CDR1 LNHDA and CDR2 SQIVND (reference sequence).

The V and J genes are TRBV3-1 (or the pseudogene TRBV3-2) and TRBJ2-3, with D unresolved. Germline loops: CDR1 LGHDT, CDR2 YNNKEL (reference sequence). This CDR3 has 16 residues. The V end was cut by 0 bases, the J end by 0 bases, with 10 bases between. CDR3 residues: CASSQDHDFSTDTQYF. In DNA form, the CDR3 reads TGTGCCAGCAGCCAAGATCACGATTTTAGCACAGATACGCAGTATTTT.

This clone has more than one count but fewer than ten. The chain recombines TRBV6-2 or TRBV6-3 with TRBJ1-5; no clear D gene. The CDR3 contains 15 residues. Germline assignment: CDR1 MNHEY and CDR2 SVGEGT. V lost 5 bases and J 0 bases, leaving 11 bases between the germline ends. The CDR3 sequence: CASSGLLYSNQPQHF. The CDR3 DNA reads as TGTGCCAGCAGTGGACTCCTTTATAGCAATCAGCCCCAGCATTTT.

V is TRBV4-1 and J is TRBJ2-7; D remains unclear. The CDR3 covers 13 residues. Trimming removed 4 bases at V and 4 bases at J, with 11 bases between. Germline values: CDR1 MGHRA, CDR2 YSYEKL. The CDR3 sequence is CASSPQTSYEQYF. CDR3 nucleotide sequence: TGCGCCAGCAGCCCCCAGACATCATACGAGCAGTACTTC.

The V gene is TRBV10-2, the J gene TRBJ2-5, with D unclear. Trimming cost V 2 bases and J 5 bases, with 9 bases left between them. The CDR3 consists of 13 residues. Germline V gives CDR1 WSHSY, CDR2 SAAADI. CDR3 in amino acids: CASSENPAETQYF. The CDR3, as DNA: TGCGCCAGCAGTGAGAACCCGGCGGAGACCCAGTACTTC.

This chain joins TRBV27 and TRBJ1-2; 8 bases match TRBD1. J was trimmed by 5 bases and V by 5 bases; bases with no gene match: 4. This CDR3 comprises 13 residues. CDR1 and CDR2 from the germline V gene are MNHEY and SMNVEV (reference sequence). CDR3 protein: CASSETGGYGYTF. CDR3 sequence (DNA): TGTGCCAGCAGTGAAACAGGGGGGTATGGCTACACCTTC.

The CDR3 sequence: CAWSGQGLNTEAFF. DNA for the CDR3: TGTGCCTGGAGTGGACAGGGGCTGAACACTGAAGCTTTCTTT. V is TRBV30 and J is TRBJ1-1, with 8 bases lining up with TRBD1. V gave up 1 base and J gave up 0 bases; unmatched junction bases: 1. The CDR3 contains 14 residues. Germline CDR1 is GTSNPN and CDR2 is SVGIG (reference sequence).

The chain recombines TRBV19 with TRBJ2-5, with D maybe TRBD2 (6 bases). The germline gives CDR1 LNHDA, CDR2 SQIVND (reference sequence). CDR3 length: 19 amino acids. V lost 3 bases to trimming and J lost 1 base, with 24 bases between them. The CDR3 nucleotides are TGTGCCAGTAGTATCCGTTTTTTATTAAGGCGGGACTTCCAAGAGACCCAGTACTTC. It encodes CASSIRFLLRRDFQETQYF.

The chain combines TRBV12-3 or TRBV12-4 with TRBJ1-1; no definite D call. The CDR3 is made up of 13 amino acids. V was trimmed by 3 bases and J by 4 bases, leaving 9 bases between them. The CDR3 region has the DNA TGTGCCAGCAGTTTCCGGCAGCCCACTGAAGCTTTCTTT. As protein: CASSFRQPTEAFF.

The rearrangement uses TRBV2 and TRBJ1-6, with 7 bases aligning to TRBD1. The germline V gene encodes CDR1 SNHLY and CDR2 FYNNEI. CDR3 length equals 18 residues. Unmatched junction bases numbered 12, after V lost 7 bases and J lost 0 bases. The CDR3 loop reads CASTGIKQGSSYNSPLHF. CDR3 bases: TGTGCCAGCACAGGTATAAAACAGGGGAGCTCCTATAATTCACCCCTCCACTTT.

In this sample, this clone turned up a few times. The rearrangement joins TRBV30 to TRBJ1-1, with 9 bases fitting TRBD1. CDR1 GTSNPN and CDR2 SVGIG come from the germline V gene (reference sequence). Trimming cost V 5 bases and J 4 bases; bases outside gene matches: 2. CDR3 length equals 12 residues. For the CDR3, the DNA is TGTGCCTGGGACAGGGGGATCACTGAAGCTTTCTTT. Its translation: CAWDRGITEAFF.

This CDR3 reads CTSSRVRGLEQFF. CDR3 nucleotides: TGCACCAGCAGCCGAGTTCGGGGTTTGGAGCAGTTCTTC. V gene TRBV1 combines with J gene TRBJ2-1; TRBD2 was called by the table and not checked on the DNA. TRBV1 is shown as a pseudogene. The CDR3 is made up of 13 amino acids.

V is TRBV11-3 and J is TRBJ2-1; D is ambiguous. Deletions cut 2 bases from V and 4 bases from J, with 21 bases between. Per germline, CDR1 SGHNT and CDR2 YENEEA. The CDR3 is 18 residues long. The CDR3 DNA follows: TGTGCCAGCAGCTTAACCTCCTTGGCTAGTGTGGGTTACAATGAGCAGTTCTTC. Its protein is CASSLTSLASVGYNEQFF.

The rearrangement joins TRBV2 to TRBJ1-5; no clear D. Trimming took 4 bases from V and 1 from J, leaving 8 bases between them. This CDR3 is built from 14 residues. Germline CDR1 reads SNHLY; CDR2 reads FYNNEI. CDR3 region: CASSAVSSNQPQHF. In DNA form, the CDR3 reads TGTGCCAGCAGTGCGGTCAGCAGCAATCAGCCCCAGCATTTT.

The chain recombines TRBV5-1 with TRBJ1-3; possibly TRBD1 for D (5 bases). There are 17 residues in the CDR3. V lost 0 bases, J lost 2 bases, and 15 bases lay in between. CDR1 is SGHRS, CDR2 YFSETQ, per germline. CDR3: CASSLGASGFAGNTIYF. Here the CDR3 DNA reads TGCGCCAGCAGCTTGGGGGCTTCAGGGTTCGCTGGAAACACCATATATTTT.

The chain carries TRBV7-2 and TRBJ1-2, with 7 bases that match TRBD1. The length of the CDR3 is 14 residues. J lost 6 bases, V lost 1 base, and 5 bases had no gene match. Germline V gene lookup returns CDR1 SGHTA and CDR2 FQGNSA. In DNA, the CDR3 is TGTGCCAGCAGCTTAGTGAGCAGGGGGAATGGCTACACCTTC. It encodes CASSLVSRGNGYTF. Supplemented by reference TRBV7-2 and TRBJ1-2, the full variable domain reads GAGVSQSPSNKVTEKGKDVELRCDPISGHTALYWYRQSLGQGLEFLIYFQGNSAPDKSGLPSDRFSAERTGGSVSTLTIQRTQQEDSAVYLCASSLVSRGNGYTFGSGTRLTVV.

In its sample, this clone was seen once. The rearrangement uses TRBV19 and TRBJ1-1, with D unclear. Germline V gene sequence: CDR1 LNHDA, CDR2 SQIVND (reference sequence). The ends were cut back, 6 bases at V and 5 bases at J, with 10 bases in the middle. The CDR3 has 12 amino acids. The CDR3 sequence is CASSLARTEAFF. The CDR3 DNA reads TGTGCCAGTAGCCTCGCCCGAACTGAAGCTTTCTTT.

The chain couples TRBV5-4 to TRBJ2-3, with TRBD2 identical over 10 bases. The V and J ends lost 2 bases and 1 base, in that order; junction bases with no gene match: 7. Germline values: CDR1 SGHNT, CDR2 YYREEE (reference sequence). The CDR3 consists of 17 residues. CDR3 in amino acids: CASSFQRGGTGTDTQYF. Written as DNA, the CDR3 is TGTGCCAGCAGCTTCCAGCGGGGGGGAACGGGCACAGATACGCAGTATTTT.

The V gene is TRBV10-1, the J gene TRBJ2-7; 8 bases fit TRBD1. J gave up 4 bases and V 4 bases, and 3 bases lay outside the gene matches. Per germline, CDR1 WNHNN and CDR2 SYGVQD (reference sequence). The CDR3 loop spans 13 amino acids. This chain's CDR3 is CASSGTGRYEQYF. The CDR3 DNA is TGCGCCAGCAGTGGGACAGGGCGTTACGAGCAGTACTTC.

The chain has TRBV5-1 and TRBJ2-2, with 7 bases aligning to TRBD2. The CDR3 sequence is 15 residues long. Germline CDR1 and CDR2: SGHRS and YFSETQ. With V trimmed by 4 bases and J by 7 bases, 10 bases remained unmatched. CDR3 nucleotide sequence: TGCGCCAGCAGCCCGGGACTATCCTGGGGCGGGGAGCTGTTTTTT. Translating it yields CASSPGLSWGGELFF.

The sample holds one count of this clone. The CDR3 loop is CASSQVWRTQETQYF. The DNA for the CDR3 is TGCGCCAGCAGCCAAGTCTGGCGGACACAAGAGACCCAGTACTTC. The chain links TRBV4-3 to TRBJ2-5, with D perhaps matching TRBD1 (5 bases). Germline CDR1 is LGHNA and CDR2 is YSLEER. The CDR3 has 15 amino acids. The V end lost 1 base, the J end lost 2 bases, and 11 bases lay between the germline ends.

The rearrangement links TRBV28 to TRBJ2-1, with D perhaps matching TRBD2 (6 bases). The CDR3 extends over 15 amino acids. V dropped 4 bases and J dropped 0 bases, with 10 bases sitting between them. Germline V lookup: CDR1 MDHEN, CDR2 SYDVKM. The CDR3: CASSSIGSSYNEQFF. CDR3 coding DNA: TGTGCCAGCAGTTCCATCGGGAGCTCCTACAATGAGCAGTTCTTC.

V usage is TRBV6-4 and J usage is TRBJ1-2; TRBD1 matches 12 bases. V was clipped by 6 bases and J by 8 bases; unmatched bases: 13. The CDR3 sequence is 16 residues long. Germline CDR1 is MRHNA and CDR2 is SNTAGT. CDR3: CASRPNPGQGAFGYTF. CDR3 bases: TGTGCCAGCAGACCGAACCCGGGACAGGGGGCGTTCGGCTACACCTTC.

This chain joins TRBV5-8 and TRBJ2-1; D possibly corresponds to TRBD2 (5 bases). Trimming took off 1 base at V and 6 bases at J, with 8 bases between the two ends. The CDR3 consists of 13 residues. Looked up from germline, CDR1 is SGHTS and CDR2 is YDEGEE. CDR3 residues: CASSLWRSNEQFF. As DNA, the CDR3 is TGTGCCAGCAGCTTGTGGAGGAGCAATGAGCAGTTCTTC.

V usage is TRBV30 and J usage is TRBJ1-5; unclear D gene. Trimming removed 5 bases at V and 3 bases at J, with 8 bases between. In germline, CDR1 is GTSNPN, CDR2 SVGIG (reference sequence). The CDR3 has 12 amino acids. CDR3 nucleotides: TGTGCCTGGGGCGACCTCAATCAGCCCCAGCATTTT. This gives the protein CAWGDLNQPQHF. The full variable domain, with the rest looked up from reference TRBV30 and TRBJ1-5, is SQTIHQWPATLVQPVGSPLSLECTVEGTSNPNLYWYRQAAGRGLQLLFYSVGIGQISSEVPQNLSASRPQDRQFILSSKKLLLSDSGFYLCAWGDLNQPQHFGDGTRLSIL.

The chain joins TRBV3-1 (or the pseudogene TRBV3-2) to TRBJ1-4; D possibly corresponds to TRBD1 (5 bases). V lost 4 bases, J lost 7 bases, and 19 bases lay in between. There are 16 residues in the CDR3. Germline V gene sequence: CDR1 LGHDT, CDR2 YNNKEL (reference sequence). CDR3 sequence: CASSRGTGTSGEKLFF. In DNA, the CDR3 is TGTGCCAGCAGCCGGGGAACCGGGACCTCGGGTGAAAAACTGTTTTTT.